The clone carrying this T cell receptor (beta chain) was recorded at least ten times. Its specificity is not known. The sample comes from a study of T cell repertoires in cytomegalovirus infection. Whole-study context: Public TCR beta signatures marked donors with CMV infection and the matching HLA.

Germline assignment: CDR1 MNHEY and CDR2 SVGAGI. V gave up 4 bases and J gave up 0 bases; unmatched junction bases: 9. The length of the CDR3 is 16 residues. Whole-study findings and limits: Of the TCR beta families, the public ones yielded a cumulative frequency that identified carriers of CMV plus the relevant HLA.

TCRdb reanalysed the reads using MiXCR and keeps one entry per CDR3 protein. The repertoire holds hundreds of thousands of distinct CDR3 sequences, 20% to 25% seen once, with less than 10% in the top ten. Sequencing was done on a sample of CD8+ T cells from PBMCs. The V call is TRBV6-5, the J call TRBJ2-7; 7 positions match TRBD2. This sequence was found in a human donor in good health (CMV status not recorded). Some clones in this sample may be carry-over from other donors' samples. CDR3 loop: CASSLGGTLTSYEQYF. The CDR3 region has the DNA TGTGCCAGCAGTTTGGGAGGGACCCTAACCTCCTACGAGCAGTACTTC.